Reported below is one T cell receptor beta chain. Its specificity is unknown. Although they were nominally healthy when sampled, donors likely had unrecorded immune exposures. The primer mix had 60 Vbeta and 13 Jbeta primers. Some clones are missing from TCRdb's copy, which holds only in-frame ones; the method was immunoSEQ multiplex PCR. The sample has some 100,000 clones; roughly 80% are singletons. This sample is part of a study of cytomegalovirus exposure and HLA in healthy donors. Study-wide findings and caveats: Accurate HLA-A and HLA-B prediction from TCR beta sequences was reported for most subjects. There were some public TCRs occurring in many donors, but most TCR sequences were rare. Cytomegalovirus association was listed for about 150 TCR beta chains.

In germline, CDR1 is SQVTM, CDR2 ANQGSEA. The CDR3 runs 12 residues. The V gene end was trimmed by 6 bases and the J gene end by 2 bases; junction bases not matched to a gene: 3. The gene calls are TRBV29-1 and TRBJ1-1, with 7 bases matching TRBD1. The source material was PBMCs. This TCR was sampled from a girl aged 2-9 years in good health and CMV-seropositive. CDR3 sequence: CSVRDRNTEAFF. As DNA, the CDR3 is TGCAGCGTGAGGGACAGAAACACTGAAGCTTTCTTT.